The rows below give T cell receptor beta chains drawn from one sample of a study of T cell responses to AZD1222 COVID-19 vaccine. TCRdb's copy holds only in-frame clones and misses some; the assay was immunoSEQ multiplex PCR. The sample carries tens of thousands of clones, roughly 70% recorded once. Sequenced here: peripheral blood, sampled on day 0 of AZD1222 vaccination. The receptor source for this set is an adult in good health. Each CDR3 is given with its conserved first and last residue. Fields, in order: J gene, clone size, V gene, D gene, CDR3 protein, CDR3 DNA. D genes are given only for firm matches. Part of the rows lack a size; the others show once, few, many or a class for expanded clones.

j_call: TRBJ1-2
clone_size: -
v_call: TRBV7-2
d_call: -
cdr3_aa: CASSSKAAYGYTF
cdr3_nt: TGTGCCAGCAGCTCTAAGGCGGCGTATGGCTACACCTTC

j_call: TRBJ1-6
clone_size: few
v_call: TRBV14
d_call: -
cdr3_aa: CASSQVQGPLHF
cdr3_nt: TGTGCCAGCAGCCAAGTTCAGGGGCCCCTCCACTTT

j_call: TRBJ1-6
clone_size: once
v_call: TRBV6-5
d_call: -
cdr3_aa: CASSGHVYNSPLHF
cdr3_nt: TGTGCCAGCAGCGGACACGTCTATAATTCACCCCTCCACTTT

j_call: TRBJ1-5
clone_size: -
v_call: TRBV13
d_call: -
cdr3_aa: CASSLQGINQPQHF
cdr3_nt: TGTGCCAGCAGCTTACAGGGAATTAATCAGCCCCAGCATTTT

j_call: TRBJ2-5
clone_size: -
v_call: TRBV5-1
d_call: TRBD2
cdr3_aa: CASSPLAGGIQETQYF
cdr3_nt: TGCGCCAGCAGCCCGCTAGCGGGGGGGATCCAAGAGACCCAGTACTTC

j_call: TRBJ1-6
clone_size: -
v_call: TRBV5-1
d_call: -
cdr3_aa: CASSLASGGDSPLHF
cdr3_nt: TGCGCCAGCAGCTTGGCTTCAGGAGGGGATTCACCCCTCCACTTT

j_call: TRBJ1-4
clone_size: -
v_call: TRBV19
d_call: -
cdr3_aa: CASSPGTQEKLFF
cdr3_nt: TGTGCCAGTAGTCCGGGGACACAAGAAAAACTGTTTTTT

j_call: TRBJ2-6
clone_size: -
v_call: TRBV19
d_call: TRBD2
cdr3_aa: CASSGRVAGANVLTF
cdr3_nt: TGTGCCAGTAGTGGGAGGGTGGCCGGGGCCAACGTCCTGACTTTC

j_call: TRBJ1-2
clone_size: few
v_call: TRBV6-1
d_call: -
cdr3_aa: CASSSLWDYGYTF
cdr3_nt: TGTGCCAGCAGTTCTCTGTGGGACTATGGCTACACCTTC

j_call: TRBJ1-1
clone_size: few
v_call: TRBV6-2/TRBV6-3
d_call: TRBD1
cdr3_aa: CASSYPSGGGAEAFF
cdr3_nt: TGTGCCAGCAGTTACCCTTCAGGGGGTGGGGCTGAAGCTTTCTTT

j_call: TRBJ1-6
clone_size: -
v_call: TRBV19
d_call: TRBD1
cdr3_aa: CASSILSTGANSPLHF
cdr3_nt: TGTGCCAGTAGTATCCTCTCGACAGGGGCGAATTCACCCCTCCACTTT

j_call: TRBJ2-7
clone_size: -
v_call: TRBV30
d_call: -
cdr3_aa: CAWSSGYEQYF
cdr3_nt: TGTGCCTGGAGTTCCGGATACGAGCAGTACTTC

j_call: TRBJ2-7
clone_size: -
v_call: TRBV19
d_call: -
cdr3_aa: CASSLGSTYEQYF
cdr3_nt: TGTGCCAGTAGTTTGGGGTCTACCTACGAGCAGTACTTC

j_call: TRBJ2-3
clone_size: -
v_call: TRBV15
d_call: -
cdr3_aa: CATSPLLRDTQYF
cdr3_nt: TGTGCCACCAGCCCCCTTTTGAGAGATACGCAGTATTTT

j_call: TRBJ1-4
clone_size: few
v_call: TRBV2
d_call: -
cdr3_aa: CASSPRLGNEKLFF
cdr3_nt: TGTGCCAGCAGTCCTCGATTGGGCAATGAAAAACTGTTTTTT

j_call: TRBJ1-5
clone_size: -
v_call: TRBV9
d_call: -
cdr3_aa: CAHCQPQHF
cdr3_nt: TGTGCCCATTGCCAGCCCCAGCATTTT

j_call: TRBJ1-2
clone_size: -
v_call: TRBV3-1/TRBV3-2
d_call: TRBD1
cdr3_aa: CASSKRQGAFLYGYTF
cdr3_nt: TGTGCCAGCTCAAAAAGACAGGGGGCATTCCTCTATGGCTACACCTTC

j_call: TRBJ1-1
clone_size: -
v_call: TRBV7-9
d_call: -
cdr3_aa: CASSSPYTEAFF
cdr3_nt: TGTGCCAGCAGCTCCCCGTACACTGAAGCTTTCTTT

j_call: TRBJ2-2
clone_size: -
v_call: TRBV5-1
d_call: -
cdr3_aa: CASSLRYSGELFF
cdr3_nt: TGCGCCAGCAGCTTGAGGTACTCCGGGGAGCTGTTTTTT

j_call: TRBJ2-1
clone_size: -
v_call: TRBV28
d_call: -
cdr3_aa: CASSQYEGLKFF
cdr3_nt: TGTGCCAGCAGTCAATATGAAGGACTTAAGTTCTTC

j_call: TRBJ1-4
clone_size: -
v_call: TRBV28
d_call: -
cdr3_aa: CASSPLSGWPGNEKLFF
cdr3_nt: TGTGCCAGCAGCCCCCTTTCAGGGTGGCCTGGGAATGAAAAACTGTTTTTT

j_call: TRBJ2-7
clone_size: -
v_call: TRBV7-2
d_call: -
cdr3_aa: CASSLNNRYEQYF
cdr3_nt: TGTGCCAGCAGCTTGAACAACCGCTACGAGCAGTACTTC

j_call: TRBJ1-2
clone_size: -
v_call: TRBV7-9
d_call: -
cdr3_aa: CASSSDESYGYTF
cdr3_nt: TGTGCCAGCAGCTCCGACGAAAGTTATGGCTACACCTTC

j_call: TRBJ1-2
clone_size: once
v_call: TRBV7-9
d_call: -
cdr3_aa: CASSSSHGRENYGYTF
cdr3_nt: TGTGCCAGCAGCTCCAGTCACGGACGGGAAAACTATGGCTACACCTTC

j_call: TRBJ2-2
clone_size: -
v_call: TRBV4-3
d_call: -
cdr3_aa: CASSQDRGITGELFF
cdr3_nt: TGCGCCAGCAGCCAAGATAGAGGGATCACCGGGGAGCTGTTTTTT

j_call: TRBJ1-1
clone_size: once
v_call: TRBV11-3
d_call: -
cdr3_aa: CASSLDGTGARNTEAFF
cdr3_nt: TGTGCCAGCAGCTTAGACGGTACGGGCGCCCGGAACACTGAAGCTTTCTTT

j_call: TRBJ1-1
clone_size: -
v_call: TRBV18
d_call: TRBD1
cdr3_aa: CASSTGDGNEAFF
cdr3_nt: TGTGCCAGCTCAACAGGGGATGGTAATGAAGCTTTCTTT

j_call: TRBJ2-3
clone_size: -
v_call: TRBV4-2
d_call: TRBD1
cdr3_aa: CASSLTGTGDGTDTQYF
cdr3_nt: TGTGCCAGCAGCCTAACCGGGACAGGGGACGGCACAGATACGCAGTATTTT

j_call: TRBJ1-6
clone_size: -
v_call: TRBV3-1/TRBV3-2
d_call: TRBD1
cdr3_aa: CASSQERTGGGSPLHF
cdr3_nt: TGTGCCAGCAGCCAAGAGCGGACAGGGGGAGGTTCACCCCTCCACTTT

j_call: TRBJ1-2
clone_size: -
v_call: TRBV3-1/TRBV3-2
d_call: -
cdr3_aa: CASRHGEYGESVGYTF
cdr3_nt: TGTGCCAGCAGGCATGGGGAGTATGGGGAGTCAGTTGGCTACACCTTC

j_call: TRBJ1-2
clone_size: -
v_call: TRBV6-5
d_call: -
cdr3_aa: CASSYAGHYGYTF
cdr3_nt: TGTGCCAGCAGTTACGCCGGGCATTATGGCTACACCTTC

j_call: TRBJ1-1
clone_size: once
v_call: TRBV5-1
d_call: -
cdr3_aa: CASSSTEYTEAFF
cdr3_nt: TGCGCCAGCAGTTCCACAGAATACACTGAAGCTTTCTTT

j_call: TRBJ1-1
clone_size: few
v_call: TRBV7-8
d_call: -
cdr3_aa: CASSPGDGEAFF
cdr3_nt: TGTGCCAGCAGCCCGGGGGACGGTGAAGCTTTCTTT

j_call: TRBJ2-7
clone_size: -
v_call: TRBV5-1
d_call: -
cdr3_aa: CASSLDVLSSYEQYF
cdr3_nt: TGCGCCAGCAGCTTGGACGTGCTTAGCTCCTACGAGCAGTACTTC

j_call: TRBJ1-1
clone_size: few
v_call: TRBV28
d_call: -
cdr3_aa: CASSPSQSEAFF
cdr3_nt: TGTGCCAGCAGTCCCTCTCAGAGTGAAGCTTTCTTT

j_call: TRBJ1-4
clone_size: -
v_call: TRBV19
d_call: -
cdr3_aa: CASSPQGNGEKLFF
cdr3_nt: TGTGCCAGTAGCCCCCAGGGAAACGGTGAAAAACTGTTTTTT

j_call: TRBJ1-6
clone_size: once
v_call: TRBV3-1/TRBV3-2
d_call: -
cdr3_aa: CASSQATGTKDSPLHF
cdr3_nt: TGTGCCAGCAGCCAGGCCACCGGGACAAAAGATTCACCCCTCCACTTT

j_call: TRBJ1-2
clone_size: few
v_call: TRBV7-9
d_call: -
cdr3_aa: CASSLPLTDPLWGYTF
cdr3_nt: TGTGCCAGCAGCTTACCATTGACAGACCCCCTATGGGGCTACACCTTC

j_call: TRBJ2-2
clone_size: -
v_call: TRBV7-7
d_call: -
cdr3_aa: CASSLRPGARTGELFF
cdr3_nt: TGTGCCAGCAGCTTAAGGCCTGGGGCCCGGACCGGGGAGCTGTTTTTT

j_call: TRBJ1-4
clone_size: -
v_call: TRBV19
d_call: -
cdr3_aa: CASTPHEHEKLFF
cdr3_nt: TGTGCCAGTACCCCCCACGAGCACGAAAAACTGTTTTTT

j_call: TRBJ1-4
clone_size: -
v_call: TRBV6-5
d_call: -
cdr3_aa: CASSPAATNEKLFF
cdr3_nt: TGTGCCAGCTCCCCAGCTGCAACTAATGAAAAACTGTTTTTT

j_call: TRBJ2-3
clone_size: few
v_call: TRBV9
d_call: -
cdr3_aa: CASSPWDIGTDTQYF
cdr3_nt: TGTGCCAGCTCCCCCTGGGACATTGGTACAGATACGCAGTATTTT

j_call: TRBJ2-1
clone_size: few
v_call: TRBV11-3
d_call: -
cdr3_aa: CASSRSLGNEQFF
cdr3_nt: TGTGCCAGCAGCAGAAGTTTGGGGAATGAGCAGTTCTTC

j_call: TRBJ2-7
clone_size: -
v_call: TRBV5-1
d_call: -
cdr3_aa: CASRGGGGSSYEQYF
cdr3_nt: TGCGCCAGCAGGGGGGGTGGCGGGTCCTCCTACGAGCAGTACTTC

j_call: TRBJ1-1
clone_size: -
v_call: TRBV4-1
d_call: TRBD1
cdr3_aa: CASSPRDRGGMVLNTEAFF
cdr3_nt: TGCGCCAGCAGCCCCCGGGACAGGGGTGGGATGGTATTGAACACTGAAGCTTTCTTT

j_call: TRBJ2-1
clone_size: -
v_call: TRBV11-2
d_call: -
cdr3_aa: CASSLGGYNEQFF
cdr3_nt: TGTGCCAGCAGCTTAGGGGGTTACAATGAGCAGTTCTTC

j_call: TRBJ1-1
clone_size: -
v_call: TRBV5-1
d_call: -
cdr3_aa: CASSLRRADTEAFF
cdr3_nt: TGCGCCAGCAGCTTACGAAGGGCTGACACTGAAGCTTTCTTT

j_call: TRBJ1-5
clone_size: -
v_call: TRBV20-1
d_call: TRBD1
cdr3_aa: CSASRPGGRNYGQPQHF
cdr3_nt: TGCAGTGCTAGTCGGCCAGGGGGCCGGAATTACGGTCAGCCCCAGCATTTT

j_call: TRBJ2-1
clone_size: -
v_call: TRBV7-2
d_call: -
cdr3_aa: CASSYDTYNEQFF
cdr3_nt: TGTGCCAGCAGCTACGACACTTACAATGAGCAGTTCTTC

j_call: TRBJ2-3
clone_size: -
v_call: TRBV27
d_call: TRBD1
cdr3_aa: CANRGGSDTQYF
cdr3_nt: TGTGCCAACCGAGGGGGCTCAGATACGCAGTATTTT

j_call: TRBJ1-2
clone_size: -
v_call: TRBV7-2
d_call: -
cdr3_aa: CASRVRAGDYGYTF
cdr3_nt: TGTGCCAGCAGGGTAAGGGCAGGAGACTATGGCTACACCTTC

j_call: TRBJ2-5
clone_size: once
v_call: TRBV10-1
d_call: -
cdr3_aa: CASSGSGETQYF
cdr3_nt: TGCGCCAGCAGTGGATCGGGGGAGACCCAGTACTTC